Below are 28 T cell receptor beta chains sequenced from a single sample in a study of blood T cell repertoires in COVID-19. Sequencing used immunoSEQ multiplex PCR; TCRdb keeps in-frame clones, though not all of them. This table holds about 200,000 clones, around three quarters found once. Sequenced input: PBMCs or T cells enriched from blood (not recorded which). These receptors were taken from a woman between 50 and 59 years old with acute COVID-19.

The rearrangement links TRBV30 to TRBJ2-2; 9 bases fit TRBD2. The CDR3 is 16 amino acids. Germline CDR1 is GTSNPN and CDR2 is SVGIG (reference sequence). The J segment lost 4 bases and the V segment lost 4 bases, leaving 10 bases of the junction unmatched. The CDR3 region is CAWTAVGGGVTGELFF. The DNA of the CDR3 is TGTGCCTGGACCGCCGTGGGCGGGGGGGTCACCGGGGAGCTGTTTTTT.

The CDR3 region is CASSDRNTEAFF. The CDR3 DNA reads TGTGCCAGCAGTGACAGGAACACTGAAGCTTTCTTT. V usage is TRBV25-1 and J usage is TRBJ1-1; no clear D gene. This CDR3 has 12 residues. Germline V gene lookup returns CDR1 MGHDK and CDR2 SYGVNS. V lost 3 bases and J 1 base, leaving 3 bases between the germline ends.

This chain connects TRBV28 to TRBJ1-5; D might be TRBD1 (6 bases). The CDR3 consists of 15 residues. The germline V gene has CDR1 MDHEN and CDR2 SYDVKM. V gave up 6 bases and J gave up 1 base, with 13 bases separating them. The CDR3 region is CASSPYTGSNQPQHF. The CDR3 coding sequence is TGTGCCAGCAGCCCCTACACAGGGAGCAATCAGCCCCAGCATTTT.

The chain employs TRBV28 and TRBJ2-7; D is perhaps TRBD1 (6 bases). The germline V and J ends were trimmed by 5 bases and 5 bases, with 16 bases remaining between them. The CDR3 is 14 residues long. Germline-derived CDR1 and CDR2 are MDHEN and SYDVKM. In DNA, the CDR3 is TGTGCCAGCAGTCAGACAGGTCCAGTGGACGAGCAGTACGTC. Protein sequence: CASSQTGPVDEQYV.

This rearrangement joins TRBV7-2 to TRBJ2-5; 14 bases line up with TRBD2. The germline V gene encodes CDR1 SGHTA and CDR2 FQGNSA. This CDR3 has 19 amino acids. V dropped 0 bases and J dropped 4; count of bases not matched to a gene: 10. The chain's CDR3 is CASSLAGGLAGASGETQYF. CDR3 nucleotides: TGTGCCAGCAGCTTAGCGGGGGGACTAGCGGGGGCCTCCGGAGAGACCCAGTACTTC.

V is TRBV3-1 (or the pseudogene TRBV3-2) and J is TRBJ1-4; D ambiguous. Trimming took off 2 bases at V and 8 bases at J, with 6 bases between the two ends. This CDR3 is built from 12 residues. CDR1 and CDR2 (germline): LGHDT, YNNKEL (reference sequence). CDR3 sequence reads: CASSQRGEKLFF. The CDR3 coding sequence is TGTGCCAGCAGCCAAAGAGGCGAAAAACTGTTTTTT.

The chain employs TRBV7-6 and TRBJ1-2, with 9 bases lining up with TRBD1. The CDR3 has 13 amino acids. Trimming at V came to 4 bases and at J to 8 bases, leaving 5 bases not matched to a gene. Germline loops: CDR1 SGHVS, CDR2 FNYEAQ. The chain's CDR3 is CASSSQGAGGYTF. The CDR3 DNA follows: TGTGCCAGCAGCTCACAGGGGGCGGGAGGCTACACCTTC.

This clone was detected only once. The chain links TRBV5-6 to TRBJ2-2; 9 positions agree with TRBD2. The CDR3 loop spans 14 amino acids. V trimming: 4 bases; J trimming: 6 bases; junction bases outside the gene matches: 4. Germline loops: CDR1 SGHDT, CDR2 YYEEEE. The CDR3 region has the DNA TGTGCCAGCAGCACCGGGACTAGCTCCGGGGAGCTGTTTTTT. Its protein product is CASSTGTSSGELFF.

The chain uses TRBV11-2 and TRBJ1-6; a possible D gene is TRBD1 (6 bases). CDR1 and CDR2 (germline): SGHAT, FQNNGV. V was shortened by 3 bases and J by 10 bases, with 13 bases between the two germline ends. The CDR3 has 14 residues. DNA for the CDR3: TGTGCCAGCAGCTTTCAGGGGTCGAACTCACCCCTCCACTTT. It codes for CASSFQGSNSPLHF.

This rearrangement joins TRBV5-1 to TRBJ1-5; 9 bases agree with TRBD1. J was trimmed by 2 bases and V by 2 bases; bases with no gene match: 2. The CDR3 runs 15 residues. CDR1 is SGHRS and CDR2 is YFSETQ in the germline V gene. The CDR3 sequence: CASSLTGGGNQPQHF. CDR3 DNA sequence: TGCGCCAGCAGCTTAACAGGGGGCGGCAATCAGCCCCAGCATTTT. Using reference TRBV5-1 and TRBJ1-5 for the parts outside the CDR3, the full variable domain is KAGVTQTPRYLIKTRGQQVTLSCSPISGHRSVSWYQQTPGQGLQFLFEYFSETQRNKGNFPGRFSGRQFSNSRSEMNVSTLELGDSALYLCASSLTGGGNQPQHFGDGTRLSIL.

The V and J genes are TRBV11-2 and TRBJ2-1; 10 positions agree with TRBD2. Germline V gene lookup returns CDR1 SGHAT and CDR2 FQNNGV. J gave up 4 bases and V 6 bases, and 9 bases lay outside the gene matches. The CDR3 sequence is 16 residues long. Here the CDR3 DNA reads TGTGCCAGCAGTCACGCGGTAGCGGGGGGATACAATGAGCAGTTCTTC. It translates to CASSHAVAGGYNEQFF.

This chain links TRBV15 with TRBJ2-1; D gene ambiguous. CDR1 is LNHNV, CDR2 YYDKDF, per germline (reference sequence). Trimming took off 1 base at V and 6 bases at J, with 7 bases between the two ends. The CDR3 spans 13 residues. The CDR3 spells CATSRAPGNEQFF. The CDR3 DNA is TGTGCCACCAGCAGAGCTCCGGGCAATGAGCAGTTCTTC.

The genes are TRBV3-1 (or the pseudogene TRBV3-2) and TRBJ1-5; D is possibly TRBD1 (6 bases). The CDR3 is 14 residues long. Germline CDR1 is LGHDT and CDR2 is YNNKEL (reference sequence). Trimming pared 5 bases from V and 4 bases from J, leaving 12 bases between. CDR3 in amino acids: CASSGRGANQPQHF. Here the CDR3 DNA reads TGTGCCAGCAGCGGGAGGGGGGCTAATCAGCCCCAGCATTTT.

The chain uses TRBV2 and TRBJ1-5; the D gene is possibly TRBD1 (5 bases). V shed 2 bases and J shed 0 bases, with 11 bases lying between them. Germline CDR1 is SNHLY and CDR2 is FYNNEI. The CDR3 sequence is 16 residues long. For the CDR3, the DNA is TGTGCCAGCAGTGAAAGATCACAGGTTAGCAATCAGCCCCAGCATTTT. Encoded protein: CASSERSQVSNQPQHF.

V gene TRBV5-1 combines with J gene TRBJ2-5, with TRBD2 identical over 16 bases. V dropped 4 bases and J dropped 5; count of bases not matched to a gene: 11. Germline V CDR1 and CDR2: SGHRS, YFSETQ. CDR3 length equals 18 residues. The CDR3 region has the DNA TGCGCCAGCAGCCCCTCCGGGACTAGCGGGGGGGCTTCCGAGACCCAGTACTTC. Translation: CASSPSGTSGGASETQYF.

This chain links TRBV27 with TRBJ1-2; 7 nucleotides align to TRBD1. CDR1 is MNHEY, CDR2 SMNVEV, per germline (reference sequence). This CDR3 has 13 amino acids. V was clipped by 6 bases and J by 6 bases; unmatched bases: 7. CDR3 amino acids: CASSLGGTDGYTF. The DNA of the CDR3 is TGTGCCAGCAGCCTAGGAGGGACAGATGGCTACACCTTC.

Note on this clone: Different DNA sequences within this sample yield the same CDR3. The CDR3 is CASSYSGANYGYTF. The CDR3 DNA is TGTGCCAGCAGTTACTCAGGGGCTAACTATGGCTACACCTTC. The chain is built from TRBV6-5 and TRBJ1-2, with D possibly TRBD1 on 5 matching bases. The V gene lost 0 bases and the J gene lost 0 bases, with 5 bases spanning the gap. CDR1 is MNHEY, CDR2 SVGAGI, per germline. The CDR3 runs to 14 residues.

The chain uses TRBV2 and TRBJ1-5; no firm D call. The ends were cut back, 2 bases at V and 0 bases at J, with 14 bases in the middle. Germline loops: CDR1 SNHLY, CDR2 FYNNEI. This CDR3 is built from 17 residues. The CDR3 DNA reads TGTGCCAGCAGTGAACTTTCGGCGGATTATAGCAATCAGCCCCAGCATTTT. Protein sequence: CASSELSADYSNQPQHF.

This clone was detected a few times. The rearrangement links TRBV5-6 to TRBJ2-5; a weak D match, TRBD1 (6 bases). V lost 4 bases and J lost 5, with 12 bases in between. CDR1 is SGHDT and CDR2 is YYEEEE in the germline V gene. This CDR3 comprises 13 residues. The CDR3 DNA follows: TGTGCCAGCAGCCACAGGGTTGAGGAGACCCAGTACTTC. As protein: CASSHRVEETQYF.

This clone was seen only a few times. The chain combines TRBV6-5 with TRBJ1-5; 11 bases match TRBD1. The CDR3 spans 14 residues. Germline V gene lookup returns CDR1 MNHEY and CDR2 SVGAGI. The V gene end was trimmed by 6 bases and the J gene end by 5 bases; junction bases not matched to a gene: 3. CDR3 region: CASRGDRGDQPQHF. The CDR3 region has the DNA TGTGCCAGCAGGGGGGACAGGGGGGATCAGCCCCAGCATTTT.

In its sample, this clone was seen a few times. The chain joins TRBV18 to TRBJ1-1; 12 positions agree with TRBD1. Germline CDR1 KGHSH, CDR2 LQKENI. The ends lost 3 bases at V and 8 bases at J; junction bases unmatched: 7. The CDR3 totals 15 residues. CDR3: CASSPFGTGGEEAFF. CDR3 in DNA: TGTGCCAGCTCACCCTTCGGGACAGGGGGCGAGGAAGCTTTCTTT.

This chain links TRBV7-8 with TRBJ1-5, with a weak D call TRBD1 (5 bases). Germline V gene lookup returns CDR1 SGHVS and CDR2 FQNEAQ. With 7 bases removed from V and 2 bases from J, the gap between germline ends came to 9 bases. This CDR3 has 13 amino acids. CDR3 sequence reads: CASTRGGNQPQHF. CDR3 sequence (DNA): TGTGCCAGCACAAGGGGTGGCAATCAGCCCCAGCATTTT.

The V call is TRBV9, the J call TRBJ1-3; D call uncertain. Germline V gene lookup returns CDR1 SGDLS and CDR2 YYNGEE. This CDR3 is built from 16 residues. The V and J ends lost 0 bases and 0 bases respectively, with 10 bases between them. CDR3 sequence reads: CASSVAGGFSGNTIYF. CDR3 nucleotide sequence: TGTGCCAGCAGCGTAGCGGGTGGCTTCTCTGGAAACACCATATATTTT.

V and J are TRBV28 and TRBJ1-1, with 8 bases identical to TRBD1. There are 15 residues in the CDR3. Per germline, CDR1 MDHEN and CDR2 SYDVKM. V lost 6 bases, J lost 9 bases, and 15 bases stayed unmatched. CDR3 sequence (DNA): TGTGCCAGCAGCTACCTCACAGGGGGGGGAATTCAAGCTTTCTTT. Residues: CASSYLTGGGIQAFF.

V gene TRBV27 combines with J gene TRBJ2-7, with D possibly TRBD2 on 6 matching bases. V lost 3 bases to trimming and J lost 3 bases, with 9 bases between them. CDR3 length: 13 amino acids. Germline V gene data show CDR1 as MNHEY and CDR2 as SMNVEV (reference sequence). This chain's CDR3 is CASSFRDFYEQYV. As DNA, the CDR3 is TGTGCCAGCAGTTTCCGGGACTTCTACGAGCAGTACGTC.

This clone appeared once. This chain uses TRBV18 with TRBJ1-1; possible D gene TRBD1, 6 bases. This CDR3 has 14 residues. Germline V gives CDR1 KGHSH, CDR2 LQKENI. The germline V and J ends were trimmed by 6 bases and 6 bases, with 17 bases remaining between them. CDR3 DNA: TGTGCCAGCTCGTCCAGCCCGGGGGGCCCTGAAGCTTTCTTT. Protein sequence: CASSSSPGGPEAFF.

The chain uses TRBV28 and TRBJ2-2, with D possibly being TRBD2 (6 bases). The germline V gene has CDR1 MDHEN and CDR2 SYDVKM. V lost 5 bases and J 2 bases, leaving 12 bases between the germline ends. The CDR3 is 15 residues long. In nucleotides, the CDR3 is TGTGCCAGCAGTGGCGCGGGATTAAACACCGGGGAGCTGTTTTTT. It yields the protein CASSGAGLNTGELFF.

V gene TRBV5-1 combines with J gene TRBJ2-5, with TRBD2 matching over 8 bases. The CDR3 totals 13 residues. Germline lookup yields CDR1 SGHRS and CDR2 YFSETQ. J gave up 4 bases and V 4 bases, and 3 bases lay outside the gene matches. CDR3 in DNA: TGCGCCAGCAGCGGGGGACTAGTAGAGACCCAGTACTTC. It is translated as CASSGGLVETQYF.